This TCR beta chain was recorded in a study of human T cells and chemical hapten exposure. Study background: TCR yield per sample varied, mainly due to pooled library volumes. Study conclusions and caveats: Because all patients had alopecia, their immune responses might differ from healthy ones. There were significantly more large CDR3 similarity clusters among expanded TCRs than among controls.

MiXCR was run by TCRdb on the RACE reads, yielding one entry per CDR3 protein. Here the sample spans tens of thousands of distinct CDR3 sequences, around 7% being singletons. Time point: pre-sensitization, week 0. Specified treatment: therapeutic diphenylcyclopropenone sensitization with weekly scalp DPC. The CDR3 has 15 residues. V lost 4 bases and J 2 bases, leaving 10 bases between the germline ends. The germline gives CDR1 SGHNT, CDR2 YYREEE (reference sequence). This clonotype was recorded many times. What it binds is not known. This sequence joins TRBV5-4 and TRBJ2-6; TRBD1 might be the D (5 bases). This receptor was identified in a woman aged 25-40 years with alopecia areata. Some clones in this sample may be carry-over from other donors' samples. Here the sequenced sample was whole blood, taken in connection with sensitization to the hapten diphenylcyclopropenone (DPC). CDR3 residues: CASSRTGAGANVLTF. In DNA, the CDR3 is TGTGCCAGCAGCAGAACAGGCGCTGGGGCCAACGTCCTGACTTTC.